This T cell receptor (beta chain) was documented in a study of blood T cell repertoires in COVID-19. Study-wide background: The United States, Italy and Spain were the sources of the acute and convalescent COVID-19 samples. Nucleic acid was either cDNA or gDNA, and it came from T cells, B-cell-depleted T cells, or PBMCs.

Only one count was recorded for this clone. Study processing details: Estimated nucleated cell counts came from reference gene primer amplification. Repertoires were generated with immunoSEQ multiplex PCR, while TCRdb's copy carries only in-frame clones and drops some. V and J calls and clone size are as listed in that table; D and trimming were resolved from the DNA. The sample has about 190,000 clones, more than 70% seen once. With 0 bases removed from V and 3 bases from J, the gap between germline ends came to 12 bases. Germline V gene sequence: CDR1 MGHRA, CDR2 YSYEKL. The CDR3 has 15 amino acids.

This clonotype was obtained from a human donor in a cohort sampled during active COVID-19. The sample taken for sequencing was peripheral blood. The rearrangement links TRBV4-1 to TRBJ2-7, with a tentative D call TRBD1 (6 bases). The CDR3, as DNA: TGCGCCAGCAGCCAAGAACAGGGTAGTAGCTACGAGCAGTACTTC. Encoded protein: CASSQEQGSSYEQYF.